This T cell receptor beta chain was found in a study of blood T cells in healthy people across ages. Of note for this clonotype: Its antigen is undetermined.

A J-beta primer mix and a sample-barcoded 5' primer were used in a second PCR of roughly 6 to 12 cycles. Each single sample gave us at least 2.5 million CDR3-containing paired-end reads. TCRdb fed the 5' RACE reads into MiXCR, producing one record per CDR3 protein. The sample holds 870,000 or so distinct CDR3 sequences, about 30% seen once. The sample providers were healthy Caucasian people from Russia, aged about 6 to 90. Study-level results: Not knowing donor CMV status may have confounded expanded clonotype changes.

Germline CDR1 SGHNT, CDR2 YENEEA. This CDR3 is 13 amino acids long. Deletions cut 4 bases from V and 4 bases from J, with 10 bases between. The clonotype originates from an elderly woman in good health. The specimen sequenced was blood. The chain combines TRBV11-3 with TRBJ1-1; D remains ambiguous. The CDR3 loop is CASSYRLGTEAFF. CDR3 nucleotides: TGTGCCAGCAGCTACCGATTGGGCACTGAAGCTTTCTTT. Based on the CDR3 plus reference TRBV11-3 and TRBJ1-1, the full variable domain is EAGVVQSPRYKIIEKKQPVAFWCNPISGHNTLYWYLQNLGQGPELLIRYENEEAVDDSQLPKDRFSAERLKGVDSTLKIQPAELGDSAVYLCASSYRLGTEAFFGQGTRLTVV.